The 17 T cell receptor beta chains below were found in one sample sequenced in a study of blood T cell repertoires in COVID-19. Generated by immunoSEQ multiplex PCR, the TCRdb table keeps only in-frame clones and is missing some. This sample has over 100,000 clones; more than 80% occur once, and the top ten carry 1% to 1.4%. Material for sequencing was peripheral blood. Receptor source: a human donor in a cohort sampled during active COVID-19.

This clone was observed a single time. The chain employs TRBV6-1 and TRBJ2-3; D remains ambiguous. Trimming shortened V by 3 bases and J by 0 bases, and 13 bases separated the two germline ends. CDR1 MNHNS and CDR2 SASEGT come from the germline V gene. The CDR3 covers 16 residues. In DNA form, the CDR3 reads TGTGCCAGCAGTGACTGGCGGTACGCTAGCACAGATACGCAGTATTTT. Translation: CASSDWRYASTDTQYF.

The genes are TRBV27 and TRBJ2-2; 8 bases map to TRBD2. The V segment lost 5 bases and the J segment 6 bases; nucleotides outside the gene matches: 14. The CDR3 length is 17 residues. The germline V gene has CDR1 MNHEY and CDR2 SMNVEV (reference sequence). CDR3 in DNA: TGTGCCAGCAGTCGAATTCGTGGGACTAGTGAACCCGGGGAGCTGTTTTTT. Translation gives CASSRIRGTSEPGELFF.

Written as DNA, the CDR3 is TGTGCCAGCAGTCCCGACAACCAAGAGACCCAGTACTTC. Translation gives CASSPDNQETQYF. The rearrangement links TRBV12-3 or TRBV12-4 to TRBJ2-5; D gene unclear. V lost 5 bases and J lost 0, with 7 bases in between. The CDR3 has 13 residues.

The rearrangement links TRBV19 to TRBJ1-2; 7 bases align to TRBD1. Germline lookup yields CDR1 LNHDA and CDR2 SQIVND (reference sequence). This CDR3 spans 16 amino acids. The junction had 14 bases not matched to a gene; V was cut back by 7 bases and J by 3 bases. The DNA of the CDR3 is TGTGCCAGTATCTCCTGGGGGACAGAAGAATACTATGGCTACACCTTC. Translated: CASISWGTEEYYGYTF.

This chain uses TRBV6-2 or TRBV6-3 with TRBJ1-4; D call uncertain. The CDR3 has 13 amino acids. V lost 6 bases, J lost 11 bases, and 16 bases lay in between. Germline values: CDR1 MNHEY, CDR2 SVGEGT. The CDR3 here is CASSWVVKEKLFF. The DNA for the CDR3 is TGTGCCAGCAGCTGGGTGGTGAAGGAGAAACTGTTTTTT.

The chain uses TRBV27 and TRBJ1-1, with 11 bases fitting TRBD1. V trimming: 5 bases; J trimming: 4 bases; junction bases outside the gene matches: 3. Per germline, CDR1 MNHEY and CDR2 SMNVEV (reference sequence). CDR3 length: 14 amino acids. CDR3 sequence reads: CASSRGTGGTEAFF. The CDR3 bases are TGTGCCAGCAGTCGAGGGACAGGGGGCACTGAAGCTTTCTTT.

The rearrangement uses TRBV5-8 and TRBJ2-1; 9 nucleotides agree with TRBD2. CDR1 is SGHTS, CDR2 YDEGEE, per germline. J gave up 1 base and V 0 bases, and 5 bases lay outside the gene matches. The CDR3 totals 17 residues. DNA for the CDR3: TGTGCCAGCAGCTTGGCCAAGCTAGCGGGGTCCTACAATGAGCAGTTCTTC. It encodes CASSLAKLAGSYNEQFF.

The chain has TRBV9 and TRBJ1-1; D remains ambiguous. Deletions cut 2 bases from V and 3 bases from J, with 17 bases between. The CDR3 has 16 amino acids. CDR1 and CDR2 from the germline V gene are SGDLS and YYNGEE. The chain's CDR3 is CASSVDYWTEHTEAFF. The CDR3 bases are TGTGCCAGCAGCGTCGACTATTGGACGGAACACACTGAAGCTTTCTTT. Supplemented by reference TRBV9 and TRBJ1-1, the full variable domain reads DSGVTQTPKHLITATGQRVTLRCSPRSGDLSVYWYQQSLDQGLQFLIQYYNGEERAKGNILERFSAQQFPDLHSELNLSSLELGDSALYFCASSVDYWTEHTEAFFGQGTRLTVV.

The chain combines TRBV7-8 with TRBJ1-1; tentatively, D is TRBD1 (6 bases). This CDR3 region has 17 residues. The ends were cut back, 5 bases at V and 5 bases at J, with 24 bases in the middle. Germline CDR1 reads SGHVS; CDR2 reads FQNEAQ. The CDR3 bases are TGTGCCAGCAGCCCAAGCGTCCCAGGGGATCTCGGGACTGAAGCTTTCTTT. Protein sequence: CASSPSVPGDLGTEAFF.

V is TRBV28 and J is TRBJ2-7; TRBD2 aligns across 9 bases. V shed 2 bases, J shed 3 bases, and the junction held 8 bases outside the gene matches. CDR3 length equals 16 residues. Germline CDR1 and CDR2: MDHEN and SYDVKM. In nucleotides, the CDR3 is TGTGCCAGCAGTTTAATCCCTCTAGCGGGAATCTACGAGCAGTACTTC. Its translation is CASSLIPLAGIYEQYF.

This chain uses TRBV5-5 with TRBJ2-1; 7 positions match TRBD1. This CDR3 has 16 residues. J was trimmed by 8 bases and V by 0 bases; bases with no gene match: 11. The germline V gene encodes CDR1 SGHKS and CDR2 YYEKEE (reference sequence). The CDR3 protein is CASSLGWQGVYYEQFF. CDR3 in DNA: TGTGCCAGCAGCTTGGGATGGCAGGGGGTTTACTATGAGCAGTTCTTC.

J is TRBJ2-5 and V is TRBV5-1; the match to TRBD2 covers 11 bases. After removal of 3 bases from V and 5 bases from J, the junction contained 6 bases not matched to a gene. The CDR3 contains 15 residues. CDR1 SGHRS and CDR2 YFSETQ come from the germline V gene. CDR3 in amino acids: CASSSIAGGLETQYF. In nucleotides, the CDR3 is TGCGCCAGCAGCTCCATAGCGGGGGGGCTCGAGACCCAGTACTTC.

The chain uses TRBV5-6 and TRBJ1-2, with 9 bases matching TRBD1. With 4 bases clipped from V and 5 bases from J, the junction kept 6 bases outside the gene matches. The CDR3 covers 14 residues. The germline V gene encodes CDR1 SGHDT and CDR2 YYEEEE. This CDR3 is CASSADRGGYGYTF. CDR3 nucleotide sequence: TGTGCCAGCAGCGCCGACAGGGGGGGATATGGCTACACCTTC.

The chain uses TRBV5-1 and TRBJ2-2; 8 bases are shared with TRBD2. V lost 2 bases, J lost 2 bases, and 5 bases stayed unmatched. The CDR3 loop spans 16 amino acids. Germline V gives CDR1 SGHRS, CDR2 YFSETQ. The CDR3 region is CASSLSGGVNTGELFF. CDR3 in DNA: TGCGCCAGCAGCTTAAGCGGGGGAGTAAACACCGGGGAGCTGTTTTTT.

V gene TRBV12-3 or TRBV12-4 combines with J gene TRBJ2-7; 9 positions match TRBD1. CDR3 length: 13 amino acids. The J segment lost 5 bases and the V segment lost 7 bases, leaving 6 bases of the junction unmatched. CDR3 DNA: TGTGCCAGCAACCTACAGGGGGCTAACGAGCAGTACTTC. This sequence encodes CASNLQGANEQYF.

The chain carries TRBV28 and TRBJ2-7, with D tentatively TRBD1 (5 bases). V lost 2 bases to trimming and J lost 6 bases, with 20 bases between them. The length of the CDR3 is 16 residues. CDR1 and CDR2 (germline): MDHEN, SYDVKM. The CDR3: CASSLRGRPAVLEQYF. The CDR3 coding sequence is TGTGCCAGCAGTTTAAGGGGCAGGCCAGCCGTTCTCGAGCAGTACTTC.

This rearrangement joins TRBV9 to TRBJ2-4, with a tentative D call TRBD1 (6 bases). The CDR3 runs 16 residues. The germline V and J ends were trimmed by 6 bases and 0 bases, with 16 bases remaining between them. Germline CDR1 is SGDLS and CDR2 is YYNGEE. The CDR3 is CASTHRTALAKNIQYF. DNA of the CDR3: TGTGCCAGCACCCACAGGACAGCGCTAGCCAAAAACATTCAGTACTTC.